The T cell receptor beta chain described here comes from a study of T cell changes during pregnancy in multiple sclerosis. The protocol was immunoSEQ multiplex PCR, while the TCRdb copy is restricted to in-frame clones and leaves out a portion. This sample has about 98,000 clones, with 92% found just once. Germline CDR1 is GTSNPN and CDR2 is SVGIG (reference sequence). The CDR3 runs to 13 residues. Trimming took 1 base from V and 10 from J, leaving 11 bases between them. Sequences were derived from peripheral blood, sampled after pregnancy. The clonotype was recovered from a female donor in good health, enrolled as a control in a pregnancy study. This chain uses TRBV30 with TRBJ1-6; possible D gene TRBD1, 6 bases. The CDR3 DNA follows: TGTGCCTGGAGTGAACAGGGAGGGTCACCCCTCCACTTT. This sequence encodes CAWSEQGGSPLHF.